The 5 T cell receptor beta chains listed next were all sequenced from one sample in a study of shared clonotypes between healthy human individuals. Sequencing was performed with immunoSEQ multiplex PCR; in TCRdb, only in-frame clones are kept and a portion is missing. The sample lists about 1 million clones; around four fifths were seen once. The source material was memory CD4+ T cells sorted from blood. Regarding subset: CD45RA-negative fraction. The origin of the receptors is a young man in good health.

The chain is built from TRBV29-1 and TRBJ1-5; no firm D call. This CDR3 has 12 amino acids. Germline V CDR1 and CDR2: SQVTM, ANQGSEA. V lost 4 bases and J lost 5, with 9 bases in between. CDR3 DNA: TGCAGCGTTGTGGTCGGGGATCAGCCCCAGCATTTT. This codes for CSVVVGDQPQHF. Full variable domain (rest looked up from reference TRBV29-1 and TRBJ1-5): SAVISQKPSRDICQRGTSLTIQCQVDSQVTMMFWYRQQPGQSLTLIATANQGSEATYESGFVIDKFPISRPNLTFSTLTVSNMSPEDSSIYLCSVVVGDQPQHFGDGTRLSIL.

The chain links TRBV5-4 to TRBJ1-4; unclear D gene. The CDR3 is 15 amino acids. Germline V gene sequence: CDR1 SGHNT, CDR2 YYREEE (reference sequence). V lost 0 bases to trimming and J lost 7 bases, with 13 bases between them. The CDR3 reads CASSLDPSRSEKLFF. The CDR3 DNA is TGTGCCAGCAGCTTGGATCCCTCCCGGAGTGAAAAACTGTTTTTT. Together with reference TRBV5-4 and TRBJ1-4, the CDR3 gives the full variable domain: ETGVTQSPTHLIKTRGQQVTLRCSSQSGHNTVSWYQQALGQGPQFIFQYYREEENGRGNFPPRFSGLQFPNYSSELNVNALELDDSALYLCASSLDPSRSEKLFFGSGTQLSVL.

This clone appeared a few times. The chain couples TRBV6-5 to TRBJ1-1; no clear D gene. The germline CDR1 and CDR2 sequences are MNHEY and SVGAGI. V lost 7 bases and J lost 4, with 13 bases in between. The CDR3 sequence is 13 residues long. CDR3 region: CASIAGRGTEAFF. In nucleotides, the CDR3 is TGTGCCAGCATTGCCGGACGCGGCACTGAAGCTTTCTTT.

This clone was recorded only once. V and J are TRBV5-1 and TRBJ1-3; 9 positions match TRBD1. This CDR3 is built from 13 residues. The V gene's germline CDR1 is SGHRS and CDR2 YFSETQ. Losses at the gene ends were 0 bases for V and 14 bases for J; bases not matched to a gene: 6. The DNA for the CDR3 is TGCGCCAGCAGCTTGGGAGGACAGGGGCCCGTATATTTT. Its translation: CASSLGGQGPVYF.

The V and J genes are TRBV6-6 and TRBJ1-5; TRBD1 aligns across 7 bases. The CDR3 covers 16 residues. Germline assignment: CDR1 MNHNY and CDR2 SVGAGI (reference sequence). V was pared by 5 bases and J by 2 bases, with 9 bases of the junction left unmatched. The CDR3 here is CASSLGGWRGNQPQHF. Written as DNA, the CDR3 is TGTGCCAGCAGTCTAGGGGGCTGGCGGGGCAATCAGCCCCAGCATTTT.